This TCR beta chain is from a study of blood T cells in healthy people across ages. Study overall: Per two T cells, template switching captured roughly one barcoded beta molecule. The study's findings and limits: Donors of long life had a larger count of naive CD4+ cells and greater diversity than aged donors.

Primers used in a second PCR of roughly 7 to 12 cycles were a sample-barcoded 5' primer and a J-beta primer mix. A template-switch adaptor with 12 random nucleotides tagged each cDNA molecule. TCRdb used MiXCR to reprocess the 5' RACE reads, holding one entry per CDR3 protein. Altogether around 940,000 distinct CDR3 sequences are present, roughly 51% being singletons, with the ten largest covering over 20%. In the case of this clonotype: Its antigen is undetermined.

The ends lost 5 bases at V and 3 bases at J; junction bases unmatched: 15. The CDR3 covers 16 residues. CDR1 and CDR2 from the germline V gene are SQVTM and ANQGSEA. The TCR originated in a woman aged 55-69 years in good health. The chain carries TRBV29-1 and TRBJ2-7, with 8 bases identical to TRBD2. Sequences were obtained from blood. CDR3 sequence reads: CSVQEQSLSGSYEQYF. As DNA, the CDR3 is TGCAGCGTTCAGGAACAGAGTCTAAGCGGGAGCTACGAGCAGTACTTC.